The T cell receptor (beta chain) under discussion was sequenced for a study of sequential checkpoint blockade in melanoma. Study as a whole: First-line arms were nivolumab then ipilimumab, or the reverse, randomized 1:1. After both sequences, patients received maintenance nivolumab.

CDR3 size: 17 residues. Unmatched junction bases numbered 9, after V lost 6 bases and J lost 4 bases. Germline loops: CDR1 MNHEY, CDR2 SMNVEV (reference sequence). Generated by immunoSEQ multiplex PCR, the TCRdb table keeps only in-frame clones and is missing some. In the table there are 13,000 to 15,000 clones, 52% of which are singletons. Treatment described: randomized to nivolumab then ipilimumab (arm A) or the reverse (arm B). From thawed PBMCs, live CD3+CD8+ cells negative for CD19 and CD56 were sorted. The receptor's source is a human donor with melanoma. The sample here was CD8+ T cells sorted from blood (inferred from file names), taken from a patient given nivolumab and ipilimumab in sequence. The V gene is TRBV27, the J gene TRBJ2-7; 16 bases map to TRBD2. The CDR3 bases are TGTGCCAGCAGCCTGGGACTAGCGGGGGGGCGGTCATACGAGCAGTACTTC. Protein sequence: CASSLGLAGGRSYEQYF.